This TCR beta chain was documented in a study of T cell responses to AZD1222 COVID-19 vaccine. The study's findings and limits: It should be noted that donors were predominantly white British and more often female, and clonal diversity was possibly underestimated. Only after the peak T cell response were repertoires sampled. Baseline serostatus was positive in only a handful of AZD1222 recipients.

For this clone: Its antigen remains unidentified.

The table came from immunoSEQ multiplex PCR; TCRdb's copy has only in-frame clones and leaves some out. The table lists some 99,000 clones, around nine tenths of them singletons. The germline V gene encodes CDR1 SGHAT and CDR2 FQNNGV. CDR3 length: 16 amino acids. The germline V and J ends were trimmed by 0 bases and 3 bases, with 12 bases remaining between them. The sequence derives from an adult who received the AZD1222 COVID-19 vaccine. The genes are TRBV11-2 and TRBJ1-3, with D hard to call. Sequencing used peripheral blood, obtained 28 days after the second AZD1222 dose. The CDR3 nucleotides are TGTGCCAGCAGCTTAGATGGCGGGCCTGGTGGAAACACCATATATTTT. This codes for CASSLDGGPGGNTIYF. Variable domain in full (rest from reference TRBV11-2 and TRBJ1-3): EAGVAQSPRYKIIEKRQSVAFWCNPISGHATLYWYQQILGQGPKLLIQFQNNGVVDDSQLPKDRFSAERLKGVDSTLKIQPAKLEDSAVYLCASSLDGGPGGNTIYFGEGSWLTVV.